The present T cell receptor (beta chain) was sequenced within a study of post-analysis software for immune sequencing data. Whole-study context: The disease courses spanned relapsing-remitting, secondary progressive and progressive-relapsing forms of multiple sclerosis.

As regards this clonotype: Its antigen is not identified. The DNA is left out, because the CDR3 cannot be placed on it with certainty; the CDR3 is given as TCRdb lists it.

Whole-study findings and limits: Samples prepared in the same batch strongly co-clustered by F measure. Significantly decreased normalized Chao1 diversity was recorded for multiple sclerosis patients relative to controls. Roughly 5 TRBV segments (TRBV5-6, TRBV5-1 and TRBV20-1 among them) occurred more frequently in patients than in controls.

Germline CDR1 SGHVS, CDR2 FQNEAQ. The CDR3 sequence runs 17 residues, both termini included. The library was made from cDNA and included unique molecular identifiers. Each batch of about 0.9 to 10 million T cells produced around 460,000 cDNA molecules. Via MiXCR, TCRdb re-called the PCR reads, giving one row per CDR3 protein. The sample carries some 700,000 distinct CDR3 sequences, more than 50% recorded once. Input material: blood. The V gene is TRBV7-8, the J gene TRBJ2-1; the table's TRBD1 call for D was not verified on the DNA. This TCR derives from a girl aged 2 to 10 with multiple sclerosis. The CDR3 loop reads CASSLGIRARGHNEQFF.